The next 22 T cell receptor beta chains were all read from a single sample in a study of blood T cell repertoires in COVID-19. Measured with immunoSEQ multiplex PCR; TCRdb has only the in-frame clones, and not every one. The sample carries 95,000 to 150,000 clones, around 90% recorded once. Sequenced sample: peripheral blood. The receptors originated from a woman aged 45-60 years with active or convalescent COVID-19.

J is TRBJ2-1 and V is TRBV7-2; TRBD1 agrees at 7 bases. This CDR3 contains 15 residues. Unmatched junction bases numbered 4, after V lost 1 base and J lost 4 bases. Germline V gene sequence: CDR1 SGHTA, CDR2 FQGNSA. CDR3 residues: CASSLGQGPYNEQFF. The CDR3 DNA is TGTGCCAGCAGCTTAGGACAGGGACCATACAATGAGCAGTTCTTC.

A single count supports this clone. The V gene is TRBV9, the J gene TRBJ2-3, with 12 bases that match TRBD2. The CDR3 runs 17 residues. With 0 bases clipped from V and 4 bases from J, the junction kept 6 bases outside the gene matches. CDR1 and CDR2 from the germline V gene are SGDLS and YYNGEE. The CDR3 DNA follows: TGTGCCAGCAGCGTAGGGTCGGCTAGCGGGAGGGCAGATACGCAGTATTTT. Translated: CASSVGSASGRADTQYF.

The CDR3 DNA sequence: TGTGCCAGCAGTTACTCGAATGGGAGGGGCAATGAGCAGTTCTTC. Translation: CASSYSNGRGNEQFF. The rearrangement links TRBV6-5 to TRBJ2-1; 7 bases agree with TRBD2. This CDR3 is 15 amino acids long. Per germline, CDR1 MNHEY and CDR2 SVGAGI. The V segment lost 0 bases and the J segment 6 bases; nucleotides outside the gene matches: 5.

This sequence joins TRBV7-2 and TRBJ2-3; 10 bases are a match to TRBD2. This CDR3 contains 16 residues. Germline loops: CDR1 SGHTA, CDR2 FQGNSA. The V and J ends lost 1 base and 2 bases, in that order; junction bases with no gene match: 3. CDR3 bases: TGTGCCAGCAGCTTAGGTAGCGGGAGGTTCACAGATACGCAGTATTTT. It codes for CASSLGSGRFTDTQYF. Based on the CDR3 plus reference TRBV7-2 and TRBJ2-3, the full variable domain is GAGVSQSPSNKVTEKGKDVELRCDPISGHTALYWYRQSLGQGLEFLIYFQGNSAPDKSGLPSDRFSAERTGGSVSTLTIQRTQQEDSAVYLCASSLGSGRFTDTQYFGPGTRLTVL.

The chain couples TRBV25-1 to TRBJ1-6, with a possible D match to TRBD1 (6 bases). CDR1 MGHDK and CDR2 SYGVNS come from the germline V gene. With 6 bases removed from V and 8 bases from J, the gap between germline ends came to 11 bases. The CDR3 contains 13 residues. As DNA, the CDR3 is TGTGCCAGCAGCGAGGACAGATATTCACCCCTCCACTTT. It codes for CASSEDRYSPLHF.

The chain joins TRBV7-9 to TRBJ2-5; possible D gene TRBD2, 5 bases. This CDR3 is 13 amino acids long. Germline CDR1 and CDR2: SEHNR and FQNEAQ (reference sequence). The V and J ends lost 5 bases and 4 bases respectively, with 11 bases between them. CDR3 loop: CASSHGVPETQYF. The CDR3 DNA reads as TGTGCCAGCAGCCACGGGGTCCCAGAGACCCAGTACTTC.

This chain uses TRBV19 with TRBJ2-3; TRBD2 agrees at 11 bases. Germline CDR1 is LNHDA and CDR2 is SQIVND (reference sequence). The CDR3 contains 17 residues. V lost 5 bases and J lost 2; bases outside the gene matches: 9. As DNA, the CDR3 is TGTGCCAGTAGTCCCTCCCCGGGACTAGCGGTCACAGATACGCAGTATTTT. It yields the protein CASSPSPGLAVTDTQYF.

The CDR3 region is CASSISTGLNQPQHF. The CDR3 region has the DNA TGTGCCAGTAGTATTTCGACAGGCCTCAATCAGCCCCAGCATTTT. V is TRBV19 and J is TRBJ1-5; possibly TRBD1 for D (6 bases). Trimming left V 3 bases short and J 3 bases short, with 12 bases between. This CDR3 spans 15 amino acids. Germline values: CDR1 LNHDA, CDR2 SQIVND (reference sequence).

This chain links TRBV10-3 with TRBJ2-7; TRBD2 matches 12 bases. The length of the CDR3 is 18 residues. Unmatched junction bases numbered 15, after V lost 3 bases and J lost 6 bases. CDR1 is ENHRY and CDR2 is SYGVKD in the germline V gene. The CDR3, as DNA: TGTGCCATCAGTGAAAAACAGGGGGCCGGACTAGCGGGAAGCGAGCAGTACTTC. Translating it yields CAISEKQGAGLAGSEQYF.

The rearrangement joins TRBV30 to TRBJ1-5; a weak D match, TRBD1 (6 bases). The length of the CDR3 is 18 residues. Germline V gene data show CDR1 as GTSNPN and CDR2 as SVGIG (reference sequence). The germline V and J ends were trimmed by 2 bases and 7 bases, with 27 bases remaining between them. Written as DNA, the CDR3 is TGTGCCTGGAGTAGAGTCAGGGGAATAATAGGGGACGGGCAGCCCCAGCATTTT. Amino acid sequence: CAWSRVRGIIGDGQPQHF.

CDR3 amino acids: CATEEGTGNEKLFF. As DNA, the CDR3 is TGTGCCACGGAAGAAGGGACAGGGAATGAAAAACTGTTTTTT. The J gene is TRBJ1-4, the V gene TRBV15; 9 bases line up with TRBD1. This CDR3 has 14 amino acids. The germline V gene has CDR1 LNHNV and CDR2 YYDKDF (reference sequence). V lost 9 bases, J lost 5 bases, and 7 bases stayed unmatched.

The chain has TRBV7-3 and TRBJ2-2; 7 bases line up with TRBD2. The V gene's germline CDR1 is SGHTA and CDR2 FQGTGA. This CDR3 contains 16 residues. V was clipped by 1 base and J by 3 bases; unmatched bases: 5. CDR3 amino acids: CASSLISGMDTGELFF. The CDR3 region has the DNA TGTGCCAGCAGCTTAATAAGCGGGATGGACACCGGGGAGCTGTTTTTT.

This clone was observed once. The chain couples TRBV10-3 to TRBJ2-5, with D possibly matching TRBD1 (5 bases). Looked up from germline, CDR1 is ENHRY and CDR2 is SYGVKD. V was shortened by 2 bases and J by 2 bases, with 12 bases between the two germline ends. The CDR3 totals 15 residues. The CDR3 is CAISEGGDRQETQYF. The CDR3 region has the DNA TGTGCCATCAGTGAGGGCGGAGACAGACAAGAGACCCAGTACTTC.

The chain uses TRBV14 and TRBJ1-1; no reliable D call. Germline CDR1 and CDR2: SGHDN and FVKESK. Trimming stripped 4 bases from V and 5 bases from J, with 11 bases between. The CDR3 consists of 13 residues. The CDR3 nucleotides are TGTGCCAGCAGCCTAGGTGGGAGAACTGAAGCTTTCTTT. Protein: CASSLGGRTEAFF.

This clone was observed at least ten times. The CDR3 region has the DNA TGTGCCAGTAAGGGGGGGACTAGTCTCAATGAGCAGTTCTTC. Translating gives CASKGGTSLNEQFF. V is TRBV19 and J is TRBJ2-1, with 8 bases matching TRBD2. Germline loops: CDR1 LNHDA, CDR2 SQIVND (reference sequence). The CDR3 totals 14 residues. J lost 6 bases, V lost 7 bases, and 8 bases had no gene match.

In its sample, this clone was seen a few times. In the same sample, other DNA sequences code for this CDR3. The gene calls are TRBV5-1 and TRBJ2-2; maybe TRBD1 (5 bases). CDR1 and CDR2 from the germline V gene are SGHRS and YFSETQ. V was pared by 0 bases and J by 1 base, with 7 bases between. The CDR3 length is 15 residues. The CDR3 region has the DNA TGCGCCAGCAGCTTGGGCCAGGGGAACACCGGGGAGCTGTTTTTT. Its translation is CASSLGQGNTGELFF.

The chain combines TRBV20-1 with TRBJ2-7, with D possibly being TRBD2 (6 bases). Between the trimmed V and J ends, which lost 6 bases and 3 bases, there was a span of 9 bases. This CDR3 is built from 11 residues. CDR1 DFQATT and CDR2 SNEGSKA come from the germline V gene (reference sequence). CDR3 region: CSAVGGYEQYF. The CDR3 coding sequence is TGCAGTGCCGTGGGAGGCTACGAGCAGTACTTC.

The gene calls are TRBV7-9 and TRBJ1-1, with unresolved D. The CDR3 is made up of 12 amino acids. Germline lookup yields CDR1 SEHNR and CDR2 FQNEAQ (reference sequence). V was trimmed by 5 bases and J by 5 bases, leaving 9 bases between them. The CDR3 spells CASSRRTTEAFF. The CDR3 DNA sequence: TGTGCCAGCAGCCGGAGAACGACTGAAGCTTTCTTT.

The chain is built from TRBV19 and TRBJ2-4; D uncertain. Between the trimmed V and J ends, which lost 5 bases and 0 bases, there was a span of 8 bases. Germline V CDR1 and CDR2: LNHDA, SQIVND (reference sequence). This CDR3 has 14 amino acids. This chain's CDR3 is CASSQKLAKNIQYF. The CDR3 DNA reads TGTGCCAGTAGTCAAAAACTAGCCAAAAACATTCAGTACTTC.

The V gene is TRBV18, the J gene TRBJ2-1, with 12 bases fitting TRBD2. The CDR3 has 16 amino acids. The germline V gene encodes CDR1 KGHSH and CDR2 LQKENI. V trimming: 3 bases; J trimming: 9 bases; junction bases outside the gene matches: 9. CDR3 sequence reads: CASSPMTSGGGGEQFF. CDR3 DNA sequence: TGTGCCAGCTCACCTATGACTAGCGGGGGCGGGGGTGAGCAGTTCTTC.

J is TRBJ2-2 and V is TRBV6-2 or TRBV6-3; 7 bases are shared with TRBD1. The germline V gene has CDR1 MNHEY and CDR2 SVGEGT. Trimming at V came to 5 bases and at J to 6 bases, leaving 12 bases not matched to a gene. The CDR3 contains 16 residues. CDR3 nucleotides: TGTGCCAGCAGTACTCACCGGGACAGAGGTCCCGGGGAGCTGTTTTTT. Its translation is CASSTHRDRGPGELFF.

The chain employs TRBV19 and TRBJ2-7; TRBD1 aligns across 9 bases. J gave up 3 bases and V 4 bases, and 10 bases lay outside the gene matches. Germline CDR1 LNHDA, CDR2 SQIVND (reference sequence). The length of the CDR3 is 16 residues. Written as DNA, the CDR3 is TGTGCCAGTAGTACGGGGAGGTCGACAGGGGGCTACGAGCAGTACTTC. This codes for CASSTGRSTGGYEQYF.